A single sample gave rise to the 6 T cell receptor beta chains below, sequenced in a study of T cell clonotyping in hematopoietic cell transplantation. Documented time point: recipient sample about 28 days before transplant, after cytoreduction. Clones were sequenced by immunoSEQ multiplex PCR, and TCRdb holds only the in-frame ones, with some missing. The data show more than 8,000 clones, with over 75% seen just once and around 26% held by the top ten. This sample comprised peripheral blood mononuclear cells, obtained before stem cell transplant. The source is a woman aged 60-75 years with acute myeloid leukemia. Some clones in this sample may be carry-over from other donors' samples.

The rearrangement links TRBV6-6 to TRBJ1-4; 10 nucleotides align to TRBD1. The length of the CDR3 is 15 residues. Germline values: CDR1 MNHNY, CDR2 SVGAGI (reference sequence). V dropped 6 bases and J dropped 7; count of bases not matched to a gene: 8. In DNA form, the CDR3 reads TGTGCCAGCAGCCCTCGGACAGGGGGAGGTGAAAAACTGTTTTTT. It codes for CASSPRTGGGEKLFF.

The rearrangement links TRBV29-1 to TRBJ1-1; tentative D call: TRBD1 (5 bases). The length of the CDR3 is 14 residues. V dropped 6 bases and J dropped 4 bases, with 18 bases sitting between them. Germline CDR1 is SQVTM and CDR2 is ANQGSEA. In DNA, the CDR3 is TGCAGCGTCAACGGGGGGGAAGTGAGCACTGAAGCTTTCTTT. It is translated as CSVNGGEVSTEAFF. The full variable domain, with the rest looked up from reference TRBV29-1 and TRBJ1-1, is SAVISQKPSRDICQRGTSLTIQCQVDSQVTMMFWYRQQPGQSLTLIATANQGSEATYESGFVIDKFPISRPNLTFSTLTVSNMSPEDSSIYLCSVNGGEVSTEAFFGQGTRLTVV.

V gene TRBV6-6 combines with J gene TRBJ1-2, with D hard to call. Germline V gives CDR1 MNHNY, CDR2 SVGAGI (reference sequence). There are 13 residues in the CDR3. Trimming took 5 bases from V and 2 from J, leaving 9 bases between them. In nucleotides, the CDR3 is TGTGCCAGCAGTCCGGCGATAAACTATGGCTACACCTTC. As protein: CASSPAINYGYTF.

This chain links TRBV19 with TRBJ2-1; 7 nucleotides line up with TRBD2. The junction had 5 bases not matched to a gene; V was cut back by 3 bases and J by 0 bases. In germline, CDR1 is LNHDA, CDR2 SQIVND (reference sequence). There are 16 residues in the CDR3. CDR3: CASSISGRPSYNEQFF. The CDR3 DNA reads TGTGCCAGTAGTATCTCCGGGAGGCCCTCCTACAATGAGCAGTTCTTC.

This clone was observed a handful of times. The chain recombines TRBV27 with TRBJ2-7; D unresolved. The CDR3 loop spans 13 amino acids. Germline CDR1 MNHEY, CDR2 SMNVEV (reference sequence). Trimming pared 6 bases from V and 0 bases from J, leaving 9 bases between. The chain's CDR3 is CASSLRFSYEQYF. In DNA, the CDR3 is TGTGCCAGCAGCTTGAGGTTCTCCTACGAGCAGTACTTC.

The rearrangement joins TRBV15 to TRBJ2-5; TRBD1 matches at 7 bases. This CDR3 contains 14 residues. CDR1 LNHNV and CDR2 YYDKDF come from the germline V gene (reference sequence). The V gene end was trimmed by 5 bases and the J gene end by 1 base; junction bases not matched to a gene: 4. CDR3: CATSGWDSQETQYF. CDR3 coding DNA: TGTGCCACCAGCGGCTGGGACAGCCAAGAGACCCAGTACTTC.